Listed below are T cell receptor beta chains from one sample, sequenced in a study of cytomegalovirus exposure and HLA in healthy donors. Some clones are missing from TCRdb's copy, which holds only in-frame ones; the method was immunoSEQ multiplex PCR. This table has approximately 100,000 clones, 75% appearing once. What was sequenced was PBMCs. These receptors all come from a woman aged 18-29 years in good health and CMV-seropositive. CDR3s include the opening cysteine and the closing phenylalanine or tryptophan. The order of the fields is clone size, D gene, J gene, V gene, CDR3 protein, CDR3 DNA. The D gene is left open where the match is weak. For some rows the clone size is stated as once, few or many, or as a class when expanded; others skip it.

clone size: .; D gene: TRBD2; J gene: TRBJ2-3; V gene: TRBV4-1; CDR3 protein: CASNGGSPTDTQYF; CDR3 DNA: TGCGCCAGCAACGGCGGGAGTCCCACAGATACGCAGTATTTT
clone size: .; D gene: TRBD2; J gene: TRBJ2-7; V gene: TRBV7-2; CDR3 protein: CASSFGGRAAGGYEQYF; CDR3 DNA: TGTGCCAGCAGCTTCGGCGGGAGGGCCGCGGGAGGCTACGAGCAGTACTTC
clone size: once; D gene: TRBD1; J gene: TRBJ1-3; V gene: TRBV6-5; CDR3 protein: CASRQGAGGNTIYF; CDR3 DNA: TGTGCCAGCAGGCAGGGGGCAGGTGGAAACACCATATATTTT
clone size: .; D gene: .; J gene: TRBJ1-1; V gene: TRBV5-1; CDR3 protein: CASRDFYREMNTEAFF; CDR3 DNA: TGCGCCAGTAGAGATTTCTACAGGGAAATGAACACTGAAGCTTTCTTT
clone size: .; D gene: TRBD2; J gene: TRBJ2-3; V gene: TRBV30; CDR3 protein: CAWVAGPTDTQYF; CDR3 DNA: TGTGCCTGGGTAGCGGGGCCCACAGATACGCAGTATTTT
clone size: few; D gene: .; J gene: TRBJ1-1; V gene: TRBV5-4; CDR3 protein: CASSSVTENTEAFF; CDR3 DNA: TGTGCCAGCAGCTCGGTGACAGAGAACACTGAAGCTTTCTTT
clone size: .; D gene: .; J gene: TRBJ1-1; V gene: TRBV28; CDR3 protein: CASSLGAQYTEAFF; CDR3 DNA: TGTGCCAGCAGTTTAGGTGCACAGTACACTGAAGCTTTCTTT
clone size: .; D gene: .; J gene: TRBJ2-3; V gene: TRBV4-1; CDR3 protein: CASSQVGLTTDTQYF; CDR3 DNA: TGCGCCAGCAGCCAAGTGGGACTCACCACAGATACGCAGTATTTT
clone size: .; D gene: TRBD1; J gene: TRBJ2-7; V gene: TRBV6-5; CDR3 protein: CASSFAGGKVYEQYF; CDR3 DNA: TGTGCCAGCAGTTTCGCAGGGGGAAAGGTCTACGAGCAGTACTTC
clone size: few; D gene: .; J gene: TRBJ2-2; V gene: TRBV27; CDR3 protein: CASSPPRGTTGELFF; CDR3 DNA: TGTGCCAGCAGTCCACCTAGGGGCACCACCGGGGAGCTGTTTTTT
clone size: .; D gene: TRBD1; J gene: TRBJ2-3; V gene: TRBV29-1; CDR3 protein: CSVPPGQGFTDTQYF; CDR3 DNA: TGCAGCGTTCCCCCGGGACAGGGCTTCACAGATACGCAGTATTTT
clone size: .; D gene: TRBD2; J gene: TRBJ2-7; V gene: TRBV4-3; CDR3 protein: CASSRSLAGGSYEQYF; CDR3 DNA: TGCGCCAGCAGCCGGTCCCTAGCGGGAGGGTCCTACGAGCAGTACTTC
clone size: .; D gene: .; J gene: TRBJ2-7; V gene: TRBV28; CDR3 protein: CASSFEEYDRSYEQYF; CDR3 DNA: TGTGCCAGCAGTTTTGAGGAATACGACCGATCCTACGAGCAGTACTTC
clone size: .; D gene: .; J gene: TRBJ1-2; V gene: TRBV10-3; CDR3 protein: CAISDAGRYGYTF; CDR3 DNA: TGTGCCATCAGTGATGCAGGGCGGTATGGCTACACCTTC
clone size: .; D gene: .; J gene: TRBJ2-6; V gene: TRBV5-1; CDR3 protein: CASSLAGSAATGANVLTF; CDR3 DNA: TGCGCCAGCAGCTTGGCCGGGTCAGCCGCCACTGGGGCCAACGTCCTGACTTTC
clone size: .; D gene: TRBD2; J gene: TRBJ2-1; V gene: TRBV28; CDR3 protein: CASSGLAREAEQFF; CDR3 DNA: TGTGCCAGCAGTGGACTAGCGCGGGAGGCGGAGCAGTTCTTC
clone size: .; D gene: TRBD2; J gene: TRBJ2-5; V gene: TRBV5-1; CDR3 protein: CASSSASGTETQYF; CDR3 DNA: TGCGCCAGCAGCTCGGCTAGCGGGACTGAGACCCAGTACTTC
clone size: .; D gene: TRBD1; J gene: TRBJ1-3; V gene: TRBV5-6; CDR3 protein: CASSLAGGTGDGNTIYF; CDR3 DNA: TGTGCCAGCAGCTTGGCGGGCGGGACAGGGGATGGAAACACCATATATTTT
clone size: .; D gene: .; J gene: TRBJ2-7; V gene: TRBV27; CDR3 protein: CASSAGTQTYEQYF; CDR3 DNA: TGTGCCAGCAGCGCCGGGACTCAGACCTACGAGCAGTACTTC
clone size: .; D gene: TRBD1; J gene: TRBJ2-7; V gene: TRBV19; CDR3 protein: CASTHGDRTYEQYF; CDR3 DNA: TGTGCCAGTACCCACGGGGACAGGACCTACGAGCAGTACTTC
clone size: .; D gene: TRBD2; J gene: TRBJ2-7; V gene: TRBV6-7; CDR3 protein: CASSYLLSGRAVEQYF; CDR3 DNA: TGTGCCAGCAGTTATCTCCTCAGCGGGAGGGCCGTCGAGCAGTACTTC
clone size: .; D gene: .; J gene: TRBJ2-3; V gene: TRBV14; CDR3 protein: CASSQGMRAGTDTQYF; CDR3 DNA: TGTGCCAGCAGCCAGGGAATGAGGGCCGGCACAGATACGCAGTATTTT
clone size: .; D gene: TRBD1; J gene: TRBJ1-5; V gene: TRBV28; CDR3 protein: CASRWDRGDYSNQPQHF; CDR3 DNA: TGTGCCAGCAGATGGGACAGGGGGGATTATAGCAATCAGCCCCAGCATTTT
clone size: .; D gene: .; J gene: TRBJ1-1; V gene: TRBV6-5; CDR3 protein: CASHSRVNTEAFF; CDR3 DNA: TGTGCCAGCCATTCCAGGGTGAACACTGAAGCTTTCTTT
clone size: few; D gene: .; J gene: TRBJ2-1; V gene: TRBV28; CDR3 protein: CASRGSQKQFF; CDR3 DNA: TGTGCCAGCAGGGGTAGCCAAAAGCAGTTCTTC
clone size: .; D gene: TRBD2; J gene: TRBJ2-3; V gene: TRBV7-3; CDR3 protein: CASSLLAGGREDTQYF; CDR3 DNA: TGTGCCAGCAGCTTACTAGCGGGAGGGCGTGAAGATACGCAGTATTTT
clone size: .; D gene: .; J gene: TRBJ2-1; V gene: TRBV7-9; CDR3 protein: CASSFDSSGYNEQFF; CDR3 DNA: TGTGCCAGCAGCTTCGATAGCTCTGGCTACAATGAGCAGTTCTTC
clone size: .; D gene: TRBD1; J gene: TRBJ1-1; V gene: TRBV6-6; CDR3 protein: CASSQHRDSNTEAFF; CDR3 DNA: TGTGCCAGCAGCCAACACCGGGACAGCAACACTGAAGCTTTCTTT
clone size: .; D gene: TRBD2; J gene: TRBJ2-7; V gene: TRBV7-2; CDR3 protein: CASSLSSGRHEQYF; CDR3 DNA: TGTGCCAGCAGCTTATCCAGCGGGAGACACGAGCAGTACTTC
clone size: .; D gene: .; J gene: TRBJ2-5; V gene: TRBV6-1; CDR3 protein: CASSEGTPETQYF; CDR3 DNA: TGTGCCAGCAGTGAAGGGACTCCGGAGACCCAGTACTTC
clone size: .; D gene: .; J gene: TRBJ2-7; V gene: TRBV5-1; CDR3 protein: CASSLRPGYEQYF; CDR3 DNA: TGCGCCAGCAGTTTGAGGCCGGGATACGAGCAGTACTTC
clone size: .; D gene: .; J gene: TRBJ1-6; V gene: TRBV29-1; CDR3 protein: CSVRTENNSPLHF; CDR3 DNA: TGCAGCGTTAGGACAGAAAATAATTCACCCCTCCACTTT
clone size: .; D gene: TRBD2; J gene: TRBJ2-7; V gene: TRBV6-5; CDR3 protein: CASSLLGTSAPYEQYF; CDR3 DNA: TGTGCCAGCAGTTTGTTGGGGACTAGCGCCCCCTACGAGCAGTACTTC
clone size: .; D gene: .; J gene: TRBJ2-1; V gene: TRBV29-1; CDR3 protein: CSVEGGAMGEQFF; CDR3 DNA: TGCAGCGTTGAGGGCGGGGCCATGGGTGAGCAGTTCTTC
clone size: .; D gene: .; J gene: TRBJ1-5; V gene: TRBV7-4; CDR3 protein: CASSLSLSLRDKGLPSNQPQHF; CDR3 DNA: TGTGCCAGCAGCTTGTCCCTATCCCTCCGGGACAAGGGGCTTCCTAGCAATCAGCCCCAGCATTTT
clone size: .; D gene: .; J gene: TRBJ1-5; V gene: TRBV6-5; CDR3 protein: CASREGIQPQHF; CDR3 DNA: TGTGCCAGCAGGGAGGGGATTCAGCCCCAGCATTTT
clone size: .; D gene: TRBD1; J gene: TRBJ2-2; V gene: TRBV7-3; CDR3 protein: CASTLTGMNTGELFF; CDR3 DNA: TGTGCCAGCACCCTGACAGGGATGAACACCGGGGAGCTGTTTTTT
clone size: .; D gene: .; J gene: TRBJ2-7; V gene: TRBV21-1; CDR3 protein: CASSSRETSGPLAQYF; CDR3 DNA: TGTGCCAGCAGCTCGCGGGAGACTAGCGGGCCTCTAGCGCAGTACTTC
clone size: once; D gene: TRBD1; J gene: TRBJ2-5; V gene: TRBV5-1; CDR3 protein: CASSWGTVPLETQYF; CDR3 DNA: TGCGCCAGCAGCTGGGGGACAGTTCCCCTCGAGACCCAGTACTTC
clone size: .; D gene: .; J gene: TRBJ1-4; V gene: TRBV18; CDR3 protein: CASSPRREGFEKLFF; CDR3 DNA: TGTGCCAGCTCACCCAGACGGGAGGGATTCGAAAAACTGTTTTTT
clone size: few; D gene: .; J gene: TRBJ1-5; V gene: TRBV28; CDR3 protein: CASSLERQPQHF; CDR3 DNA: TGTGCCAGCAGTTTAGAGCGTCAGCCCCAGCATTTT
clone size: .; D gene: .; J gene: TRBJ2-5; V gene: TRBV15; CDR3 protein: CATSRGPQETQYF; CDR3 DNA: TGTGCCACCAGCAGAGGGCCTCAAGAGACCCAGTACTTC
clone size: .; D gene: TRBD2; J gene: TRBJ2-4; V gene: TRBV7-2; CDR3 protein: CASSLTGGASGRGKNIQYF; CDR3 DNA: TGTGCCAGCAGCTTAACGGGTGGCGCTAGCGGGAGGGGAAAAAACATTCAGTACTTC
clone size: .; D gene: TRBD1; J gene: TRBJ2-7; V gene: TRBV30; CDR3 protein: CACGTGEYEQYF; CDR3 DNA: TGTGCCTGCGGGACAGGGGAATACGAGCAGTACTTC